The TCR beta chain under discussion was sequenced for a study of T cells in localized non-small cell lung cancer. Using immunoSEQ multiplex PCR, the repertoire was profiled, and TCRdb retains in-frame clones only, with some absent. The sample holds about 23,000 clones, 88% seen once. Here the sequenced sample was peripheral blood mononuclear cells, taken before any cancer treatment. The clonotype was recovered from a woman aged 35-75 years with stage III lung adenocarcinoma.

The CDR3 coding sequence is TGCGCCAGCAGCTTAATCAGGGGGCTCACCTACAATGAGCAGTTCTTC. Translation: CASSLIRGLTYNEQFF. This chain joins TRBV5-1 and TRBJ2-1; 8 bases are a match to TRBD1. The CDR3 length is 16 residues. CDR1 and CDR2 (germline): SGHRS, YFSETQ. J was trimmed by 2 bases and V by 2 bases; bases with no gene match: 6.